This entry lists 6 T cell receptor beta chains sequenced from one sample in a study of CD8+CD57+ T cells in acquired aplastic anemia. TCR beta VDJ and CDR3 profiles were obtained from a genomic DNA template. TCRdb reprocessed the reads via MiXCR and lists one record per CDR3 protein. This sample has approximately 470,000 distinct CDR3 sequences; 25% to 40% occur once, and the top ten carry about 0.8%. Patients included in sequencing had previously demonstrated CD8+CD57+ cell expansion by flow cytometry. Sequencing was performed on sorted CD4+, CD8+, or CD8+CD57+ T cells (not recorded which) from PBMCs. Source of these receptors: a human donor with aplastic anemia.

V gene TRBV7-9 combines with J gene TRBJ2-5, with unresolved D. V was clipped by 8 bases and J by 7 bases, with 17 bases between them. The CDR3 spans 13 residues. Germline V CDR1 and CDR2: SEHNR, FQNEAQ (reference sequence). CDR3 residues: CASGRDQEWTQYF. The CDR3 bases are TGTGCCAGCGGTCGCGACCAAGAGTGGACCCAGTACTTC.

This clonotype showed up just a few times. The chain employs TRBV4-3 and TRBJ2-3; TRBD1 is a possible D gene (6 bases). Trimming shortened V by 3 bases and J by 6 bases, and 13 bases separated the two germline ends. This CDR3 has 14 residues. Germline CDR1 reads LGHNA; CDR2 reads YSLEER. The CDR3 protein is CASSHTNREDTQYF. The CDR3 DNA reads TGCGCCAGCAGCCACACGAACAGGGAGGATACGCAGTATTTT.

This clonotype was counted between two and nine times. The V gene is TRBV6-1, the J gene TRBJ2-7; the match to TRBD2 covers 8 bases. The germline gives CDR1 MNHNS, CDR2 SASEGT. V shed 7 bases, J shed 4 bases, and the junction held 6 bases outside the gene matches. The CDR3 consists of 13 residues. CDR3 amino acids: CASTPGGLYEQYF. The DNA of the CDR3 is TGTGCCAGCACCCCGGGAGGGTTGTACGAGCAGTACTTC.

Details on this clonotype: A read error may explain this, as a much larger clone is one base away. This chain links TRBV7-9 with TRBJ2-7; D ambiguous. This CDR3 has 12 residues. Germline V gene lookup returns CDR1 SEHNR and CDR2 FQNEAQ (reference sequence). CDR3 sequence: CAGSHKRAEQYF. Here the CDR3 DNA reads TGTGCCGGCAGCCATAAGCGTGCCGAGCAGTACTTC.

This clonotype was detected only a few times. This CDR3 reads CASISGFGGYTF. The CDR3 DNA sequence: TGTGCCAGCATTTCTGGGTTCGGTGGCTACACCTTC. The V and J genes are TRBV2 and TRBJ1-2; D ambiguous. Germline assignment: CDR1 SNHLY and CDR2 FYNNEI. CDR3 length equals 12 residues. Trimming cost V 7 bases and J 7 bases, with 13 bases left between them.

Ten or more counts support this clonotype. In DNA, the CDR3 is TGCAGCGTTGAAGCCGCCTACGAGCAGTACTTC. Translation gives CSVEAAYEQYF. This chain connects TRBV29-1 to TRBJ2-7; no firm D call. V lost 1 base, J lost 2 bases, and 3 bases lay in between. Germline-derived CDR1 and CDR2 are SQVTM and ANQGSEA. This CDR3 is 11 amino acids long.